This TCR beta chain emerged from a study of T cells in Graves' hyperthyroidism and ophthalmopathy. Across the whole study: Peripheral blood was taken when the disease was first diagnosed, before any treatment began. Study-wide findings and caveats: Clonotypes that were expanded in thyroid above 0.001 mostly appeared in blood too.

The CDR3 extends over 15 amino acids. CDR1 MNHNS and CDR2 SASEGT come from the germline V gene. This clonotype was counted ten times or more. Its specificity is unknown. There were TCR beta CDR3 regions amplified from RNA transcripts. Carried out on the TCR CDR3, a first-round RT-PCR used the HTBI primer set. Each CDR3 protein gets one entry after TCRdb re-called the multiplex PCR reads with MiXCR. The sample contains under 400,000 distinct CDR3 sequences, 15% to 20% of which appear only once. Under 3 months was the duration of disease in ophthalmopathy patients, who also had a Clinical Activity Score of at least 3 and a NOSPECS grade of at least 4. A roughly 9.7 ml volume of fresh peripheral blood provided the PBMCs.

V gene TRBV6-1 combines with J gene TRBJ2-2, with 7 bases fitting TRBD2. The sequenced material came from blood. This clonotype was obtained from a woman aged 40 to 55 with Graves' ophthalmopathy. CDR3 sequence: CGTDEGTIPTGELFF. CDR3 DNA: TGTGGCACAGATGAAGGGACTATACCCACCGGGGAGCTGTTTTTT.